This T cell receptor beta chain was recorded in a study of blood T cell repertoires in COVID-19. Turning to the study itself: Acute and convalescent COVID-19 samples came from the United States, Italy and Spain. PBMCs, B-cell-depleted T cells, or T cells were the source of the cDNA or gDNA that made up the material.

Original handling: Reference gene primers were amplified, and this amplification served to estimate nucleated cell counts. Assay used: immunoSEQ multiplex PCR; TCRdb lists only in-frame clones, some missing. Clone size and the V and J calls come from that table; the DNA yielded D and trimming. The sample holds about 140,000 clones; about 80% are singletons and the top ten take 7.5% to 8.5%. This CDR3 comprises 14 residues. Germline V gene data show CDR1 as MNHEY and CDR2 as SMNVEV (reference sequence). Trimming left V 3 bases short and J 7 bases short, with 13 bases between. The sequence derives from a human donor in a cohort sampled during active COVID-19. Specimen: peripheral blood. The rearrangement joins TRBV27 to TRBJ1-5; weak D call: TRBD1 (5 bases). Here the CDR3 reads CASSLSGDGQPQHF. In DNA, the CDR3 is TGTGCCAGCAGTTTGAGCGGGGACGGACAGCCCCAGCATTTT.